The source of this T cell receptor (beta chain) is a study of T cell responses to AZD1222 COVID-19 vaccine. The table came from immunoSEQ multiplex PCR; TCRdb's copy has only in-frame clones and leaves some out. This sample yields about 99,000 clones, of which around 90% are seen a single time; around 4.8% belongs to the top ten. Germline V gene data show CDR1 as KGHSH and CDR2 as LQKENI. CDR3 length: 16 residues. After removal of 2 bases from V and 4 bases from J, the junction contained 3 bases not matched to a gene. This chain joins TRBV18 and TRBJ2-3; 13 positions agree with TRBD2. The source material was peripheral blood, sampled on day 0 of AZD1222 vaccination. This sequence was found in an adult in good health. The CDR3 coding sequence is TGTGCCAGCTCACCAGGGACTAGCGGGGCCTCAGATACGCAGTATTTT. Translated, it gives CASSPGTSGASDTQYF.